The sequence of this T cell receptor (beta chain) was determined in a study of OX40 agonist ivuxolimab in advanced cancers. Clones were read by immunoSEQ multiplex PCR, and TCRdb kept only the in-frame ones, dropping some. The top ten hold approximately 7.9% of the sample, which has 60,000 to 75,000 clones, roughly 84% seen once. Study conclusions and caveats: On average, a greater number of expanded clones characterised CD8+ T cells relative to CD4+. Part of the nonresponder group also had normalized T-cell clonal expansion that was low.

Germline CDR1 and CDR2: SGHAT and FQNNGV. V lost 5 bases to trimming and J lost 4 bases; unmatched junction nucleotides: 6. The CDR3 covers 15 residues. As to this clone: The antigen is unknown.

The sequencing used CD4+ or CD8+ T cells sorted from blood, collected in a trial of the OX40 agonist ivuxolimab. The TCR comes from an adult with an advanced solid tumor such as melanoma, head and neck, liver or kidney cancer. V and J are TRBV11-2 and TRBJ2-2, with TRBD2 matching 8 bases. CDR3 loop: CASSGGGRRTGELFF. The CDR3 bases are TGTGCCAGCAGCGGCGGCGGGAGGCGCACCGGGGAGCTGTTTTTT.